These 30 T cell receptor beta chains share one sample of origin, sequenced in a study of cytomegalovirus exposure and HLA in healthy donors. The PCR made use of 60 Vbeta and 13 Jbeta primers. Measured with immunoSEQ multiplex PCR; TCRdb has only the in-frame clones, and not every one. In the table there are under 140,000 clones, 60% to 85% of which are singletons. Sequencing was done on a sample of PBMCs. These receptors were obtained from a woman aged 55-69 years in good health and CMV-seropositive.

This chain joins TRBV2 and TRBJ1-2; 7 bases line up with TRBD1. The length of the CDR3 is 14 residues. CDR1 and CDR2 (germline): SNHLY, FYNNEI. J was trimmed by 4 bases and V by 7 bases; bases with no gene match: 9. CDR3 nucleotide sequence: TGTGCCAGCAAGCCAGGGACAGTGGGCTATGGCTACACCTTC. As protein: CASKPGTVGYGYTF.

V usage is TRBV5-1 and J usage is TRBJ2-3; 9 bases match TRBD2. The CDR3 has 17 amino acids. In germline, CDR1 is SGHRS, CDR2 YFSETQ. The ends lost 1 base at V and 0 bases at J; junction bases unmatched: 6. CDR3 DNA: TGCGCCAGCAGCTTGATGACTAGCGGAACTAGCACAGATACGCAGTATTTT. This encodes CASSLMTSGTSTDTQYF.

This chain links TRBV28 with TRBJ2-7; TRBD1 aligns across 7 bases. The germline CDR1 and CDR2 sequences are MDHEN and SYDVKM. The CDR3 is 16 residues long. Trimming cost V 4 bases and J 7 bases; bases outside gene matches: 16. This CDR3 reads CASSSPPGQGVREQYF. DNA of the CDR3: TGTGCCAGCAGTTCGCCGCCGGGGCAGGGGGTGCGGGAGCAGTACTTC.

The rearrangement uses TRBV9 and TRBJ2-2; no firm D call. This CDR3 region has 19 residues. CDR1 and CDR2 (germline): SGDLS, YYNGEE. With 7 bases removed from V and 4 bases from J, the gap between germline ends came to 29 bases. The CDR3 DNA is TGTGCCAGCCTTAGTAGCAGCGCACCAAACCATATAGGCACCGGGGAGCTGTTTTTT. Protein product: CASLSSSAPNHIGTGELFF.

This clone was recorded only once. This chain connects TRBV2 to TRBJ2-2, with TRBD1 matching 9 bases. The V gene end was trimmed by 7 bases and the J gene end by 5 bases; junction bases not matched to a gene: 5. CDR1 SNHLY and CDR2 FYNNEI come from the germline V gene. The CDR3 has 14 amino acids. The DNA of the CDR3 is TGTGCCAGCAAGGAGACAGGGGGGACCGGGGAGCTGTTTTTT. This translates into CASKETGGTGELFF.

This clone occurred a few times. V usage is TRBV9 and J usage is TRBJ1-1, with 7 bases identical to TRBD1. The trim removed 0 bases at V and 7 bases at J, leaving 3 bases unmatched. Per the germline V gene, CDR1 is SGDLS and CDR2 is YYNGEE. The CDR3 is 13 residues long. In DNA form, the CDR3 reads TGTGCCAGCAGCGTAGTCCCAGGGGGTGAAGCTTTCTTT. Translation: CASSVVPGGEAFF.

This clone showed up just a few times. The chain links TRBV19 to TRBJ1-2, with a weak D call TRBD1 (6 bases). There are 13 residues in the CDR3. Germline V gives CDR1 LNHDA, CDR2 SQIVND (reference sequence). V lost 6 bases and J 6 bases, leaving 14 bases between the germline ends. This CDR3 is CASSRTVRDGYTF. The CDR3 coding sequence is TGTGCCAGTAGCCGGACAGTACGGGATGGCTACACCTTC. Full variable domain (outside the CDR3, taken from reference TRBV19 and TRBJ1-2): DGGITQSPKYLFRKEGQNVTLSCEQNLNHDAMYWYRQDPGQGLRLIYYSQIVNDFQKGDIAEGYSVSREKKESFPLTVTSAQKNPTAFYLCASSRTVRDGYTFGSGTRLTVV.

This clone was found a few times. The gene calls are TRBV7-9 and TRBJ2-1, with 7 bases that match TRBD2. The CDR3 has 17 residues. Germline CDR1 reads SEHNR; CDR2 reads FQNEAQ (reference sequence). V lost 5 bases, J lost 2 bases, and 12 bases stayed unmatched. CDR3 nucleotide sequence: TGTGCCAGCAGCCCACCCATGAGGGAGGGCCCCTACAATGAGCAGTTCTTC. It encodes CASSPPMREGPYNEQFF. The full variable domain, in which reference TRBV7-9 and TRBJ2-1 provide the parts outside the CDR3, is DTGVSQNPRHKITKRGQNVTFRCDPISEHNRLYWYRQTLGQGPEFLTYFQNEAQLEKSRLLSDRFSAERPKGSFSTLEIQRTEQGDSAMYLCASSPPMREGPYNEQFFGPGTRLTVL.

Regarding this clone: Other DNA sequences of this sample code for an identical CDR3. The chain uses TRBV4-1 and TRBJ1-4, with D hard to call. The length of the CDR3 is 16 residues. The V gene's germline CDR1 is MGHRA and CDR2 YSYEKL. V gave up 1 base and J gave up 0 bases, with 9 bases separating them. The CDR3 loop reads CASSQGTVATNEKLFF. The CDR3 nucleotides are TGCGCCAGCAGCCAAGGGACTGTTGCAACTAATGAAAAACTGTTTTTT.

The rearrangement uses TRBV4-2 and TRBJ1-2; D is perhaps TRBD1 (5 bases). The CDR3 consists of 15 residues. The ends were cut back, 4 bases at V and 0 bases at J, with 12 bases in the middle. Germline CDR1 is LGHNA and CDR2 is YNFKEQ. The DNA of the CDR3 is TGTGCCAGCAGCCCCCTAGGGGTCGCTAACTATGGCTACACCTTC. Its protein is CASSPLGVANYGYTF.

The chain recombines TRBV6-5 with TRBJ2-5; possibly TRBD2 for D (5 bases). CDR3 length equals 14 residues. Germline values: CDR1 MNHEY, CDR2 SVGAGI. V dropped 5 bases and J dropped 11 bases, with 21 bases sitting between them. CDR3 protein: CASSQTEALVEQYF. The CDR3, as DNA: TGTGCCAGCAGTCAAACGGAGGCCCTGGTGGAGCAGTACTTC.

This clone has only one observation. Here the CDR3 reads CASRRGGRETQYF. CDR3 coding DNA: TGTGCCAGCAGACGGGGGGGGCGAGAGACCCAGTACTTC. V and J are TRBV27 and TRBJ2-5, with TRBD2 matching over 8 bases. The CDR3 is 13 residues long. V gave up 6 bases and J gave up 4 bases; unmatched junction bases: 4. Germline CDR1 is MNHEY and CDR2 is SMNVEV (reference sequence).

This chain connects TRBV30 to TRBJ2-1, with D unclear. The CDR3 has 14 amino acids. V was cut by 1 base and J by 4 bases, with 11 bases left in between. Germline values: CDR1 GTSNPN, CDR2 SVGIG (reference sequence). The CDR3 nucleotides read TGTGCCTGGAGTGCAGGCATAAATTACAATGAGCAGTTCTTC. It translates to CAWSAGINYNEQFF.

This clone showed up just once. This chain links TRBV6-6 with TRBJ2-1, with D possibly matching TRBD1 (6 bases). This CDR3 contains 14 residues. The V gene lost 4 bases and the J gene lost 5 bases, with 12 bases spanning the gap. The germline gives CDR1 MNHNY, CDR2 SVGAGI (reference sequence). CDR3 coding DNA: TGTGCCAGCAGTTTACAGGGATCGGACAATGAGCAGTTCTTC. Amino acid sequence: CASSLQGSDNEQFF.

CDR3 loop: CATAGRRAGETQYF. The CDR3 bases are TGTGCCACCGCCGGGCGGAGGGCTGGGGAGACCCAGTACTTC. The V call is TRBV19, the J call TRBJ2-5; tentatively, D is TRBD2 (6 bases). CDR1 and CDR2 from the germline V gene are LNHDA and SQIVND (reference sequence). V was shortened by 10 bases and J by 5 bases, with 20 bases between the two germline ends. The CDR3 covers 14 residues.

This clone was observed at least ten times. Here the CDR3 reads CASSRDSTSGNTIYF. The CDR3 DNA follows: TGTGCCAGCAGTCGGGACAGTACCTCTGGAAACACCATATATTTT. This chain uses TRBV6-1 with TRBJ1-3, with 7 bases matching TRBD1. This CDR3 region has 15 residues. V gave up 5 bases and J gave up 0 bases; unmatched junction bases: 4. Germline lookup yields CDR1 MNHNS and CDR2 SASEGT.

The genes are TRBV5-1 and TRBJ2-2, with 8 bases that match TRBD1. Germline loops: CDR1 SGHRS, CDR2 YFSETQ. This CDR3 has 14 amino acids. The ends lost 7 bases at V and 2 bases at J; junction bases unmatched: 4. CDR3 bases: TGCGCCAGCCGACAGGGGATTAACACCGGGGAGCTGTTTTTT. Translated: CASRQGINTGELFF.

This rearrangement joins TRBV5-1 to TRBJ2-3; 7 bases fit TRBD2. CDR1 and CDR2 from the germline V gene are SGHRS and YFSETQ. The CDR3 covers 16 residues. V was clipped by 0 bases and J by 3 bases; unmatched bases: 7. The CDR3 DNA sequence: TGCGCCAGCAGCTTGGGAGTCAGCGGGGCGACAGATACGCAGTATTTT. This encodes CASSLGVSGATDTQYF.

The rearrangement joins TRBV27 to TRBJ2-1, with D maybe TRBD2 (7 bases). The germline V gene encodes CDR1 MNHEY and CDR2 SMNVEV (reference sequence). The V gene lost 3 bases and the J gene lost 2 bases, with 17 bases spanning the gap. There are 17 residues in the CDR3. The CDR3, as DNA: TGTGCCAGCAGTTTGTTGTCGGGGGCGGGAGCCTACAATGAGCAGTTCTTC. This sequence encodes CASSLLSGAGAYNEQFF.

The V and J genes are TRBV6-1 and TRBJ2-1, with TRBD2 as a possible D gene (6 bases). CDR1 is MNHNS, CDR2 SASEGT, per germline. The length of the CDR3 is 15 residues. Trimming cost V 11 bases and J 0 bases, with 17 bases left between them. DNA for the CDR3: TGTGCCTCTTTGTCGGGAGACTCCTCCTACAATGAGCAGTTCTTC. This gives the protein CASLSGDSSYNEQFF.

The chain couples TRBV19 to TRBJ1-1; possibly TRBD1 for D (6 bases). Trimming pared 4 bases from V and 4 bases from J, leaving 16 bases between. This CDR3 comprises 15 residues. CDR1 and CDR2 from the germline V gene are LNHDA and SQIVND (reference sequence). In DNA form, the CDR3 reads TGTGCCAGTAGTAGGGGATTACAGGGCCGCACTGAAGCTTTCTTT. This sequence encodes CASSRGLQGRTEAFF. Full variable domain (missing parts from reference TRBV19 and TRBJ1-1): DGGITQSPKYLFRKEGQNVTLSCEQNLNHDAMYWYRQDPGQGLRLIYYSQIVNDFQKGDIAEGYSVSREKKESFPLTVTSAQKNPTAFYLCASSRGLQGRTEAFFGQGTRLTVV.

V is TRBV6-6 and J is TRBJ1-1; D unclear. CDR1 is MNHNY, CDR2 SVGAGI, per germline (reference sequence). Trimming stripped 6 bases from V and 5 bases from J, with 16 bases between. This CDR3 has 14 residues. CDR3 nucleotides: TGTGCCAGCAGCCCCCTCTCGGCGGGAACTGAAGCTTTCTTT. Its translation is CASSPLSAGTEAFF.

The chain links TRBV5-1 to TRBJ2-7; D uncertain. This CDR3 contains 15 residues. V was pared by 1 base and J by 3 bases, with 14 bases between. The germline V gene has CDR1 SGHRS and CDR2 YFSETQ. The CDR3 coding sequence is TGCGCCAGCAGCTTGTGGGCAGAGCCTTACTACGAGCAGTACTTC. This codes for CASSLWAEPYYEQYF.

This clone was picked up a small number of times. The chain couples TRBV7-2 to TRBJ2-2; possibly TRBD2 for D (6 bases). The germline V gene has CDR1 SGHTA and CDR2 FQGNSA. The CDR3 is made up of 17 amino acids. With 1 base removed from V and 0 bases from J, the gap between germline ends came to 12 bases. This CDR3 reads CASSLDPEGANTGELFF. The CDR3 DNA reads as TGTGCCAGCAGCTTAGATCCGGAGGGCGCGAACACCGGGGAGCTGTTTTTT.

This clone was seen a handful of times. The chain couples TRBV27 to TRBJ2-5, with 8 positions matching TRBD2. The V gene end was trimmed by 5 bases and the J gene end by 5 bases; junction bases not matched to a gene: 16. Germline V lookup: CDR1 MNHEY, CDR2 SMNVEV (reference sequence). This CDR3 is 17 amino acids long. CDR3 sequence: CASSPNPPLLAEETQYF. The CDR3 region has the DNA TGTGCCAGCAGTCCAAATCCACCTCTACTAGCGGAGGAGACCCAGTACTTC.

The chain has TRBV5-1 and TRBJ2-4, with TRBD2 matching 14 bases. The CDR3 is 17 amino acids. Germline CDR1 reads SGHRS; CDR2 reads YFSETQ. V shed 4 bases, J shed 7 bases, and the junction held 10 bases outside the gene matches. CDR3 protein: CASSLATSGRAGNIQYF. The CDR3 DNA is TGCGCCAGCAGCCTAGCGACTAGCGGGAGGGCGGGTAACATTCAGTACTTC.

This clone has a single count. This sequence joins TRBV28 and TRBJ1-2; a possible D gene is TRBD1 (5 bases). Trimming stripped 5 bases from V and 7 bases from J, with 11 bases between. CDR3 length: 12 residues. The germline V gene has CDR1 MDHEN and CDR2 SYDVKM. Here the CDR3 reads CASSTVQGGYTF. The CDR3 DNA sequence: TGTGCCAGCAGTACCGTTCAGGGTGGCTACACCTTC.

This clone was detected only once. This chain connects TRBV5-1 to TRBJ2-1, with D perhaps matching TRBD1 (6 bases). The length of the CDR3 is 15 residues. Germline assignment: CDR1 SGHRS and CDR2 YFSETQ. V shed 0 bases and J shed 4 bases, with 11 bases lying between them. DNA for the CDR3: TGCGCCAGCAGCTTGGAAGACAGGAGATACAATGAGCAGTTCTTC. It specifies CASSLEDRRYNEQFF.

This clone has more than one count but fewer than ten. The chain has TRBV5-4 and TRBJ1-1; 8 nucleotides agree with TRBD1. The J segment lost 3 bases and the V segment lost 4 bases, leaving 5 bases of the junction unmatched. The CDR3 is 14 amino acids. Germline CDR1 is SGHNT and CDR2 is YYREEE (reference sequence). The CDR3 region has the DNA TGTGCCAGCAGCAGCCGACAGGGGTACACTGAAGCTTTCTTT. Its translation: CASSSRQGYTEAFF.

There are a few counts of this clone. V gene TRBV27 combines with J gene TRBJ1-2, with TRBD1 matching 9 bases. In germline, CDR1 is MNHEY, CDR2 SMNVEV (reference sequence). Trimming removed 5 bases from V and 3 bases from J; junction bases left unmatched: 7. CDR3 length: 15 residues. CDR3 DNA sequence: TGTGCCAGCAGTCCCCGGACAGGGGTTTACTATGGCTACACCTTC. Encoded protein: CASSPRTGVYYGYTF.